The subject of this entry is one T cell receptor (beta chain). These data belong to a study of blood T cell repertoires in COVID-19. Study details: Sources were T cells, B-cell-depleted T cells, or PBMCs; the material itself was cDNA or gDNA.

Source study methods: Estimation of nucleated cell counts was performed using reference gene primer amplification. The method was immunoSEQ multiplex PCR; TCRdb's version includes in-frame clones alone and lacks a portion of them. V and J calls and clone size follow that table, whereas D and trimming were derived from the DNA. This table has around 140,000 clones, 80% to 90% appearing once. CDR1 and CDR2 from the germline V gene are SEHNR and FQNEAQ (reference sequence). The CDR3 runs to 15 residues. Trimming shortened V by 5 bases and J by 0 bases, and 11 bases separated the two germline ends. The cohort comprised adults aged 18 to 89 years residing in about two dozen US areas. Membership in each cohort depended on participant-reported clinical history.

The source material was PBMCs or T cells enriched from blood (not recorded which). The TCR comes from a man aged 40-49 years with acute COVID-19. The chain is built from TRBV7-9 and TRBJ2-1; tentative D call: TRBD1 (7 bases). CDR3 DNA sequence: TGTGCCAGCAGCCAGCAGGGGGGCTCCTACAATGAGCAGTTCTTC. Translating it yields CASSQQGGSYNEQFF.